The clone carrying this T cell receptor (beta chain) was observed a few times. Per the study methods: Amplifying reference gene primers gave estimates of nucleated cell counts. The repertoire was sequenced with immunoSEQ multiplex PCR; TCRdb's copy has only in-frame clones and lacks some. V and J calls and clone size are copied from that table; D and trimming were computed from the DNA. The top ten clones hold roughly 14% of a sample with some 50,000 clones, roughly 88% of them seen once. There are 16 residues in the CDR3. Germline loops: CDR1 SEHNR, CDR2 FQNEAQ (reference sequence). The V end was cut by 2 bases, the J end by 4 bases, with 17 bases between. The source of the sample is a study of blood T cell repertoires in COVID-19. Across the whole study: Whether acute or convalescent, the COVID-19 samples came from the United States, Italy and Spain. PBMCs, B-cell-depleted T cells, or T cells provided the cDNA or gDNA that made up the material.

Sequenced sample: peripheral blood. The sequence was obtained from a human donor in a cohort sampled during active COVID-19. The donor label of this sample is uncertain. The chain employs TRBV7-9 and TRBJ2-5; D is unclear. DNA of the CDR3: TGTGCCAGCAGCTTAAGTTGGAGCGTTGTGGGAGAGACCCAGTACTTC. Residues: CASSLSWSVVGETQYF. The variable domain in full, with the rest retrieved from reference TRBV7-9 and TRBJ2-5, is DTGVSQNPRHKITKRGQNVTFRCDPISEHNRLYWYRQTLGQGPEFLTYFQNEAQLEKSRLLSDRFSAERPKGSFSTLEIQRTEQGDSAMYLCASSLSWSVVGETQYFGPGTRLLVL.